The rows below give T cell receptor beta chains drawn from one sample of a study of T cell changes during pregnancy in multiple sclerosis. Only in-frame clones appear in the TCRdb table, and some are missing; sequencing was by immunoSEQ multiplex PCR. Of around 32,000 clones listed, approximately 86% are singletons. Source: CD8+ T cells from peripheral blood mononuclear cells, taken before pregnancy. The receptors stem from a female donor with multiple sclerosis, enrolled in a pregnancy study. CDR3s include the opening cysteine and the closing phenylalanine or tryptophan. The order of the fields is clone size, D gene, J gene, CDR3 length, V gene, CDR3 protein, CDR3 DNA. A D gene is named only where the DNA matches it firmly. Expanded clones are given a class, and other clones once, few, many or no size at all.

abundance: NA
d_gene: NA
j_gene: TRBJ1-5
len: 14
v_gene: TRBV19
CDR3aa: CASSNRVQNQPQHF
CDR3nt: TGTGCCAGTAGCAACAGGGTGCAGAATCAGCCCCAGCATTTT

abundance: once
d_gene: NA
j_gene: TRBJ2-7
len: 13
v_gene: TRBV27
CDR3aa: CASSYEGPYEQYF
CDR3nt: TGTGCCAGCAGTTACGAGGGTCCCTACGAGCAGTACTTC

abundance: NA
d_gene: NA
j_gene: TRBJ2-1
len: 14
v_gene: TRBV13
CDR3aa: CASSFLFGVDEQFF
CDR3nt: TGTGCCAGCAGCTTTCTTTTCGGTGTAGATGAGCAGTTCTTC

abundance: medium-sized
d_gene: NA
j_gene: TRBJ2-7
len: 14
v_gene: TRBV13
CDR3aa: CASSGGGGPYEQYF
CDR3nt: TGTGCCAGCAGCGGTGGGGGGGGGCCCTACGAGCAGTACTTC

abundance: NA
d_gene: NA
j_gene: TRBJ2-2
len: 14
v_gene: TRBV11-2
CDR3aa: CASSFTPNTGELFF
CDR3nt: TGTGCCAGCAGCTTTACACCGAACACCGGGGAGCTGTTTTTT

abundance: once
d_gene: NA
j_gene: TRBJ2-1
len: 12
v_gene: TRBV9
CDR3aa: CASSGRGYEQFF
CDR3nt: TGTGCCAGCAGCGGCAGGGGTTATGAGCAGTTCTTC

abundance: NA
d_gene: TRBD2
j_gene: TRBJ2-5
len: 16
v_gene: TRBV7-2
CDR3aa: CASSFDPGGPLLTQYF
CDR3nt: TGTGCCAGCAGCTTCGACCCGGGGGGACCATTGTTGACCCAGTACTTC

abundance: NA
d_gene: NA
j_gene: TRBJ1-5
len: 13
v_gene: TRBV6-1
CDR3aa: CAISNTETQPQHF
CDR3nt: TGTGCCATCTCGAACACAGAAACCCAGCCCCAGCATTTT

abundance: once
d_gene: NA
j_gene: TRBJ2-7
len: 12
v_gene: TRBV27
CDR3aa: CASRQGAYEQYF
CDR3nt: TGTGCCAGCAGACAGGGCGCCTACGAGCAGTACTTC

abundance: NA
d_gene: TRBD1
j_gene: TRBJ1-6
len: 14
v_gene: TRBV6-5
CDR3aa: CASSRDRENSPLHF
CDR3nt: TGTGCCAGCAGCCGGGACAGGGAAAATTCACCCCTCCACTTT

abundance: NA
d_gene: TRBD1
j_gene: TRBJ1-1
len: 17
v_gene: TRBV9
CDR3aa: CASSVGNRDRKDTEAFF
CDR3nt: TGTGCCAGCAGCGTAGGGAACCGGGACAGAAAAGACACTGAAGCTTTCTTT

abundance: NA
d_gene: NA
j_gene: TRBJ2-5
len: 12
v_gene: TRBV11-2
CDR3aa: CASSLTGETQYF
CDR3nt: TGTGCCAGCAGCTTAACAGGAGAGACCCAGTACTTC

abundance: NA
d_gene: TRBD2
j_gene: TRBJ2-7
len: 15
v_gene: TRBV7-2
CDR3aa: CASSLVSSGYYEQYF
CDR3nt: TGTGCCAGCAGCTTAGTGTCTAGCGGGTACTACGAGCAGTACTTC

abundance: NA
d_gene: TRBD1
j_gene: TRBJ1-2
len: 16
v_gene: TRBV4-3
CDR3aa: CASSQDRRQGYYGYTF
CDR3nt: TGCGCCAGCAGCCAAGACCGAAGACAGGGCTACTATGGCTACACCTTC

abundance: once
d_gene: NA
j_gene: TRBJ1-3
len: 16
v_gene: TRBV11-3
CDR3aa: CASSLPKSLSGNTIYF
CDR3nt: TGTGCCAGCAGCTTACCGAAGAGCCTCTCTGGAAACACCATATATTTT

abundance: NA
d_gene: NA
j_gene: TRBJ2-2
len: 16
v_gene: TRBV7-9
CDR3aa: CASTPRQASAPGELFF
CDR3nt: TGTGCCAGCACCCCAAGACAGGCCTCGGCCCCCGGGGAGCTGTTTTTT

abundance: NA
d_gene: NA
j_gene: TRBJ2-7
len: 17
v_gene: TRBV4-3
CDR3aa: CASSQDLHREASYEQYF
CDR3nt: TGCGCCAGCAGCCAAGACCTCCATAGGGAGGCTTCCTACGAGCAGTACTTC

abundance: many
d_gene: TRBD2
j_gene: TRBJ2-1
len: 15
v_gene: TRBV6-1
CDR3aa: CASSETGGSPREQFF
CDR3nt: TGTGCCAGCAGTGAAACTGGCGGGAGCCCCAGGGAGCAGTTCTTC

abundance: NA
d_gene: TRBD2
j_gene: TRBJ2-1
len: 13
v_gene: TRBV6-5
CDR3aa: CASSREDHNEQFF
CDR3nt: TGTGCCAGCAGTCGGGAGGACCACAATGAGCAGTTCTTC

abundance: NA
d_gene: NA
j_gene: TRBJ1-1
len: 13
v_gene: TRBV28
CDR3aa: CASRQNRATEAFF
CDR3nt: TGTGCCAGCAGACAGAACAGGGCAACTGAAGCTTTCTTT

abundance: NA
d_gene: NA
j_gene: TRBJ1-5
len: 15
v_gene: TRBV19
CDR3aa: CASSIDREGNQPQHF
CDR3nt: TGTGCCAGTAGTATAGATCGCGAAGGCAATCAGCCCCAGCATTTT

abundance: NA
d_gene: NA
j_gene: TRBJ2-3
len: 14
v_gene: TRBV5-4
CDR3aa: CASSSIFWRDTQYF
CDR3nt: TGTGCCAGCAGCTCTATCTTTTGGCGGGATACGCAGTATTTT

abundance: once
d_gene: NA
j_gene: TRBJ2-7
len: 14
v_gene: TRBV11-1
CDR3aa: CASSLASGGYEQYF
CDR3nt: TGTGCCAGCAGCTTAGCGAGCGGTGGGTACGAGCAGTACTTC

abundance: NA
d_gene: TRBD2
j_gene: TRBJ2-5
len: 16
v_gene: TRBV13
CDR3aa: CASSLGTSGGRETQYF
CDR3nt: TGTGCCAGCAGCTTAGGAACTAGCGGGGGGAGAGAGACCCAGTACTTC

abundance: NA
d_gene: NA
j_gene: TRBJ1-1
len: 15
v_gene: TRBV11-3
CDR3aa: CASSFKGQLNTEAFF
CDR3nt: TGTGCCAGCAGCTTCAAGGGACAACTGAACACTGAAGCTTTCTTT

abundance: NA
d_gene: TRBD2
j_gene: TRBJ2-1
len: 17
v_gene: TRBV5-4
CDR3aa: CASSSALAGGPYNEQFF
CDR3nt: TGTGCCAGCAGCTCTGCCCTAGCGGGAGGGCCCTACAATGAGCAGTTCTTC

abundance: NA
d_gene: TRBD2
j_gene: TRBJ2-1
len: 19
v_gene: TRBV5-3
CDR3aa: CARSSGLAVFLISYNEQFF
CDR3nt: TGTGCCAGAAGCTCGGGACTAGCGGTCTTTCTTATCTCCTACAATGAGCAGTTCTTC

abundance: NA
d_gene: TRBD1
j_gene: TRBJ1-1
len: 13
v_gene: TRBV30
CDR3aa: CAWSLQGSTEAFF
CDR3nt: TGTGCCTGGAGCTTACAGGGGTCTACTGAAGCTTTCTTT

abundance: many
d_gene: TRBD1
j_gene: TRBJ1-2
len: 15
v_gene: TRBV5-6
CDR3aa: CASEEGQGAYYGYTF
CDR3nt: TGTGCCAGCGAGGAAGGACAGGGGGCGTACTATGGCTACACCTTC

abundance: NA
d_gene: NA
j_gene: TRBJ1-2
len: 13
v_gene: TRBV28
CDR3aa: CASSWRGIYGYTF
CDR3nt: TGTGCCAGCAGTTGGCGAGGGATCTATGGCTACACCTTC

abundance: NA
d_gene: NA
j_gene: TRBJ2-7
len: 13
v_gene: TRBV27
CDR3aa: CASSFDSMGEQYF
CDR3nt: TGTGCCAGCAGTTTTGACAGTATGGGCGAGCAGTACTTC

abundance: NA
d_gene: NA
j_gene: TRBJ2-5
len: 16
v_gene: TRBV4-1
CDR3aa: CASSQGSGLAQETQYF
CDR3nt: TGCGCCAGCAGCCAAGGATCAGGTCTAGCTCAAGAGACCCAGTACTTC

abundance: NA
d_gene: NA
j_gene: TRBJ1-5
len: 14
v_gene: TRBV6-5
CDR3aa: CASRGGDSNQPQHF
CDR3nt: TGTGCCAGCAGGGGGGGAGATAGCAATCAGCCCCAGCATTTT

abundance: NA
d_gene: TRBD1
j_gene: TRBJ2-7
len: 15
v_gene: TRBV11-3
CDR3aa: CASSSAATGGYEQYF
CDR3nt: TGTGCCAGCAGCTCGGCCGCTACAGGGGGCTACGAGCAGTACTTC

abundance: NA
d_gene: TRBD2
j_gene: TRBJ2-1
len: 14
v_gene: TRBV4-1
CDR3aa: CASGMGASGDEQFF
CDR3nt: TGCGCCAGCGGTATGGGGGCTAGCGGGGATGAGCAGTTCTTC

abundance: once
d_gene: NA
j_gene: TRBJ1-1
len: 13
v_gene: TRBV5-6
CDR3aa: CASSLAGVAEAFF
CDR3nt: TGTGCCAGCAGCCTTGCAGGGGTGGCTGAAGCTTTCTTT

abundance: NA
d_gene: NA
j_gene: TRBJ1-4
len: 14
v_gene: TRBV6-5
CDR3aa: CASSPLPLEEKLFF
CDR3nt: TGTGCCAGCAGCCCTCTCCCTCTTGAGGAAAAACTGTTTTTT

abundance: NA
d_gene: TRBD1
j_gene: TRBJ1-2
len: 15
v_gene: TRBV5-6
CDR3aa: CASSFLGGVNYGYTF
CDR3nt: TGTGCCAGCAGCTTCTTAGGGGGCGTTAACTATGGCTACACCTTC

abundance: NA
d_gene: TRBD2
j_gene: TRBJ2-5
len: 14
v_gene: TRBV9
CDR3aa: CASSVGGGQETQYF
CDR3nt: TGTGCCAGCAGCGTCGGGGGGGGCCAAGAGACCCAGTACTTC

abundance: NA
d_gene: NA
j_gene: TRBJ1-4
len: 14
v_gene: TRBV7-9
CDR3aa: CASSLDQSHEKLFF
CDR3nt: TGTGCCAGCAGCTTAGACCAGTCCCATGAAAAACTGTTTTTT

abundance: NA
d_gene: NA
j_gene: TRBJ1-2
len: 17
v_gene: TRBV7-9
CDR3aa: CASSLRQGSSPTYGYTF
CDR3nt: TGTGCCAGCAGCTTAAGGCAGGGCTCTTCGCCAACTTATGGCTACACCTTC

abundance: few
d_gene: TRBD1
j_gene: TRBJ1-1
len: 15
v_gene: TRBV9
CDR3aa: CASSVDDRGNTEAFF
CDR3nt: TGTGCCAGCAGCGTAGACGACAGGGGGAACACTGAAGCTTTCTTT

abundance: NA
d_gene: TRBD2
j_gene: TRBJ2-3
len: 17
v_gene: TRBV28
CDR3aa: CASSRFGLAESTDTQYF
CDR3nt: TGTGCCAGCAGTCGTTTCGGGCTAGCGGAATCTACAGATACGCAGTATTTT

abundance: few
d_gene: TRBD1
j_gene: TRBJ2-2
len: 16
v_gene: TRBV11-2
CDR3aa: CASSPGTGVNTGELFF
CDR3nt: TGTGCCAGCAGCCCCGGGACAGGGGTCAACACCGGGGAGCTGTTTTTT

abundance: NA
d_gene: TRBD2
j_gene: TRBJ2-1
len: 17
v_gene: TRBV5-3
CDR3aa: CARSSLTKRGSYNEQFF
CDR3nt: TGTGCCAGAAGTTCCCTGACTAAGCGGGGTTCCTACAATGAGCAGTTCTTC

abundance: NA
d_gene: NA
j_gene: TRBJ2-3
len: 17
v_gene: TRBV7-9
CDR3aa: CASSLPRSGIGTDTQYF
CDR3nt: TGTGCCAGCAGCTTACCCCGCTCAGGGATCGGCACAGATACGCAGTATTTT

abundance: NA
d_gene: TRBD2
j_gene: TRBJ2-1
len: 19
v_gene: TRBV7-3
CDR3aa: CASSLGLAGGYSSYNEQFF
CDR3nt: TGTGCCAGCAGCCTGGGACTAGCGGGAGGCTATAGCTCCTACAATGAGCAGTTCTTC

abundance: NA
d_gene: NA
j_gene: TRBJ1-1
len: 15
v_gene: TRBV15
CDR3aa: CATSRDLGITTEAFF
CDR3nt: TGTGCCACCAGCAGAGATCTAGGAATTACCACTGAAGCTTTCTTT

abundance: once
d_gene: TRBD1
j_gene: TRBJ2-7
len: 14
v_gene: TRBV9
CDR3aa: CASSVATGGYEQYF
CDR3nt: TGTGCCAGCAGCGTAGCCACAGGGGGCTACGAGCAGTACTTC

abundance: NA
d_gene: TRBD1
j_gene: TRBJ1-1
len: 12
v_gene: TRBV28
CDR3aa: CASGGGEAEAFF
CDR3nt: TGTGCCAGCGGAGGGGGCGAGGCTGAAGCTTTCTTT

abundance: many
d_gene: TRBD1
j_gene: TRBJ1-4
len: 13
v_gene: TRBV10-1
CDR3aa: CAPGDRPNEKLFF
CDR3nt: TGCGCCCCCGGGGACAGGCCGAATGAAAAACTGTTTTTT

abundance: NA
d_gene: TRBD2
j_gene: TRBJ2-1
len: 15
v_gene: TRBV19
CDR3aa: CASSIVPGGLNEQFF
CDR3nt: TGTGCCAGTAGTATAGTCCCGGGAGGGCTTAATGAGCAGTTCTTC

abundance: NA
d_gene: NA
j_gene: TRBJ2-5
len: 13
v_gene: TRBV7-3
CDR3aa: CASSLGSEETQYF
CDR3nt: TGTGCCAGCAGCTTAGGTTCAGAAGAGACCCAGTACTTC

abundance: few
d_gene: TRBD1
j_gene: TRBJ1-2
len: 15
v_gene: TRBV9
CDR3aa: CASSPLLDRDDGYTF
CDR3nt: TGTGCCAGCAGCCCTCTCCTGGACAGGGACGATGGCTACACCTTC